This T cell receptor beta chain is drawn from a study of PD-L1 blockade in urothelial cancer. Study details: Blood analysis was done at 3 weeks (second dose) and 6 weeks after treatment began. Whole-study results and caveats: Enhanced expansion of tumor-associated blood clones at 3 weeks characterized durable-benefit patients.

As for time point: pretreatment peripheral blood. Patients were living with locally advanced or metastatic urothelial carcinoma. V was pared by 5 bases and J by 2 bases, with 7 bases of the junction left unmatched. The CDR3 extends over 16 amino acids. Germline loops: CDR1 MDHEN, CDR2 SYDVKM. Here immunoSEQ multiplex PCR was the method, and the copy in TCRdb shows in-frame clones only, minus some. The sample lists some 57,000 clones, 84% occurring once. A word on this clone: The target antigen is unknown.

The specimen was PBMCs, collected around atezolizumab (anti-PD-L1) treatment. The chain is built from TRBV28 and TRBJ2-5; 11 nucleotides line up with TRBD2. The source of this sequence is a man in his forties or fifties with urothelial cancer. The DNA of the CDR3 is TGTGCCAGCAGTGGTACTAGCGGGAGATGGCAAGAGACCCAGTACTTC. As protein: CASSGTSGRWQETQYF.